The 26 T cell receptor beta chains given below trace back to one sample, sequenced in a study of cytomegalovirus exposure and HLA in healthy donors. The PCR ran on 60 Vbeta and 13 Jbeta primers. Profiling relied on immunoSEQ multiplex PCR, and the TCRdb table lists in-frame clones only, not all of them. The table includes roughly 130,000 clones, roughly 71% detected once. Sequencing was carried out using PBMCs. Receptor source: a woman between 45 and 65 years old in good health and CMV-seropositive.

This chain's CDR3 is CASRPGGYNEQFF. The CDR3 coding sequence is TGTGCCAGCAGACCGGGGGGATACAATGAGCAGTTCTTC. The rearrangement uses TRBV9 and TRBJ2-1, with TRBD2 matching 7 bases. The CDR3 is 13 amino acids. The germline CDR1 and CDR2 sequences are SGDLS and YYNGEE. V lost 5 bases, J lost 4 bases, and 3 bases stayed unmatched.

This clone was counted a few times. The rearrangement links TRBV2 to TRBJ2-7, with 8 bases that match TRBD1. Germline V lookup: CDR1 SNHLY, CDR2 FYNNEI. With V trimmed by 11 bases and J by 0 bases, 12 bases remained unmatched. This CDR3 region has 15 residues. This chain's CDR3 is CASRPDRASSYEQYF. CDR3 DNA sequence: TGTGCCTCCAGACCGGACAGGGCGAGCTCCTACGAGCAGTACTTC.

This sequence joins TRBV5-5 and TRBJ1-2; D unclear. CDR3 length equals 14 residues. Germline V gene lookup returns CDR1 SGHKS and CDR2 YYEKEE (reference sequence). V was clipped by 0 bases and J by 4 bases, with 10 bases between them. In DNA form, the CDR3 reads TGTGCCAGCAGCTTGGGGGTCGGGGTCTATGGCTACACCTTC. Translation: CASSLGVGVYGYTF. The entire variable domain, with the rest obtained from reference TRBV5-5 and TRBJ1-2, is as follows: DAGVTQSPTHLIKTRGQQVTLRCSPISGHKSVSWYQQVLGQGPQFIFQYYEKEERGRGNFPDRFSARQFPNYSSELNVNALLLGDSALYLCASSLGVGVYGYTFGSGTRLTVV.

The J gene is TRBJ2-3, the V gene TRBV5-1; D possibly corresponds to TRBD1 (6 bases). The CDR3 runs 15 residues. The V end was cut by 1 base, the J end by 5 bases, with 14 bases between. Germline assignment: CDR1 SGHRS and CDR2 YFSETQ. The CDR3 region is CASSLNTGQIDTQYF. CDR3 nucleotides: TGCGCCAGCAGCTTGAATACCGGACAGATAGATACGCAGTATTTT.

The chain is built from TRBV19 and TRBJ2-5, with 11 nucleotides matching TRBD2. The CDR3 length is 16 residues. V trimming: 3 bases; J trimming: 5 bases; junction bases outside the gene matches: 8. Germline CDR1 and CDR2: LNHDA and SQIVND (reference sequence). The CDR3: CASSMVSGGAGETQYF. The CDR3 coding sequence is TGTGCCAGTAGTATGGTTAGCGGGGGGGCAGGGGAGACCCAGTACTTC.

The chain joins TRBV7-2 to TRBJ2-6; 7 positions match TRBD2. CDR1 and CDR2 (germline): SGHTA, FQGNSA. The V gene end was trimmed by 1 base and the J gene end by 2 bases; junction bases not matched to a gene: 2. This CDR3 has 16 amino acids. CDR3 sequence (DNA): TGTGCCAGCAGCTTAGTGGGAGGGACTGGGGCCAACGTCCTGACTTTC. Its protein product is CASSLVGGTGANVLTF.

For this clone: The germline gene is not matched at one end of the junction; a read error may be the cause. The chain is built from TRBV7-7 and TRBJ2-1; TRBD1 matches 9 bases. The CDR3 totals 15 residues. Germline V CDR1 and CDR2: SSHAT, FNYEAQ (reference sequence). The CDR3 loop reads CASSAGTGSYNEQFF. CDR3 nucleotides: TGTGCTAGCAGCGCCGGGACAGGGTCCTACAATGAGCAGTTCTTC.

The chain uses TRBV19 and TRBJ2-7, with D uncertain. Trimming left V 4 bases short and J 6 bases short, with 10 bases between. The CDR3 has 12 amino acids. Germline V gene lookup returns CDR1 LNHDA and CDR2 SQIVND (reference sequence). DNA for the CDR3: TGTGCCAGTAGTACGTCCGGTTCCGAGCAGTACTTC. This translates into CASSTSGSEQYF.

The gene calls are TRBV18 and TRBJ2-3; D possibly corresponds to TRBD2 (5 bases). Germline V gene data show CDR1 as KGHSH and CDR2 as LQKENI. V lost 2 bases and J lost 4, with 13 bases in between. The CDR3 runs 15 residues. This chain's CDR3 is CASSPSLAPADTQYF. CDR3 DNA sequence: TGTGCCAGCTCACCATCCCTAGCACCCGCAGATACGCAGTATTTT.

This clone was observed a handful of times. This sequence joins TRBV5-1 and TRBJ1-1; the match to TRBD1 covers 8 bases. Trimming took 4 bases from V and 1 from J; bases not matched to a gene: 6. CDR1 is SGHRS, CDR2 YFSETQ, per germline. The CDR3 has 15 residues. Written as DNA, the CDR3 is TGCGCCAGCAGCACGAGACAGGGGACGAACACTGAAGCTTTCTTT. Translating gives CASSTRQGTNTEAFF.

The CDR3 DNA reads as TGTGCCAGCAGCTCCCAGGCGGGGGGACAAAGGTACGAGCAGTACTTC. It yields the protein CASSSQAGGQRYEQYF. This chain links TRBV7-2 with TRBJ2-7; 8 positions match TRBD2. This CDR3 comprises 16 residues. J was trimmed by 4 bases and V by 4 bases; bases with no gene match: 12. Germline values: CDR1 SGHTA, CDR2 FQGNSA.

The chain joins TRBV30 to TRBJ2-7, with 15 nucleotides matching TRBD2. CDR1 and CDR2 from the germline V gene are GTSNPN and SVGIG (reference sequence). After removal of 1 base from V and 0 bases from J, the junction contained 13 bases not matched to a gene. The CDR3 runs 20 residues. The CDR3 region is CAWSEPPGLAGGRSSYEQYF. DNA of the CDR3: TGTGCCTGGAGTGAACCTCCGGGACTAGCGGGGGGCCGAAGCTCCTACGAGCAGTACTTC.

The CDR3 DNA reads as TGTGCCAGCACTGTGGAGGGGAGTAACTATGGCTACACCTTC. Its translation: CASTVEGSNYGYTF. The gene calls are TRBV2 and TRBJ1-2; D perhaps matches TRBD1 (5 bases). This CDR3 is built from 14 residues. Germline lookup yields CDR1 SNHLY and CDR2 FYNNEI. Deletions cut 7 bases from V and 1 base from J, with 13 bases between.

The chain recombines TRBV7-8 with TRBJ2-7; TRBD2 matches 7 bases. The CDR3 runs 14 residues. Germline assignment: CDR1 SGHVS and CDR2 FQNEAQ. V dropped 3 bases and J dropped 3; count of bases not matched to a gene: 5. CDR3 bases: TGTGCCAGCAGCTTGGGAGGGGCGAGCTACGAGCAGTACTTC. Protein sequence: CASSLGGASYEQYF.

This chain joins TRBV6-5 and TRBJ2-2; a possible D gene is TRBD2 (6 bases). Germline loops: CDR1 MNHEY, CDR2 SVGAGI. V lost 10 bases, J lost 8 bases, and 17 bases lay in between. This CDR3 has 13 residues. The CDR3 region has the DNA TGTGCCACCCTGAGCGGGCCGACAGGGGAGCTGTTTTTT. Protein sequence: CATLSGPTGELFF.

The J gene is TRBJ2-1, the V gene TRBV7-2; D is perhaps TRBD1 (5 bases). CDR3 length: 14 amino acids. Germline loops: CDR1 SGHTA, CDR2 FQGNSA. V was shortened by 1 base and J by 4 bases, with 8 bases between the two germline ends. The CDR3 reads CASSLGGGYNEQFF. The CDR3 DNA sequence: TGTGCCAGCAGCTTAGGGGGCGGTTACAATGAGCAGTTCTTC. Full variable domain (rest looked up from reference TRBV7-2 and TRBJ2-1): GAGVSQSPSNKVTEKGKDVELRCDPISGHTALYWYRQSLGQGLEFLIYFQGNSAPDKSGLPSDRFSAERTGGSVSTLTIQRTQQEDSAVYLCASSLGGGYNEQFFGPGTRLTVL.

This sequence joins TRBV7-2 and TRBJ2-2, with D perhaps TRBD1 (5 bases). Germline lookup yields CDR1 SGHTA and CDR2 FQGNSA. The CDR3 loop spans 14 amino acids. Trimming pared 5 bases from V and 2 bases from J, leaving 9 bases between. CDR3 loop: CASSRQGNTGELFF. The CDR3 DNA reads TGTGCCAGCAGCCGTCAGGGAAACACCGGGGAGCTGTTTTTT.

The CDR3: CASRDLRYEQYF. The CDR3 nucleotides read TGTGCCAGCAGAGACTTGCGCTACGAGCAGTACTTC. The V gene is TRBV2, the J gene TRBJ2-7; no clear D gene. The CDR3 runs 12 residues. Looked up from germline, CDR1 is SNHLY and CDR2 is FYNNEI. The V and J ends lost 6 bases and 3 bases respectively, with 9 bases between them. The variable domain in full, with the rest retrieved from reference TRBV2 and TRBJ2-7, is EPEVTQTPSHQVTQMGQEVILRCVPISNHLYFYWYRQILGQKVEFLVSFYNNEISEKSEIFDDQFSVERPDGSNFTLKIRSTKLEDSAMYFCASRDLRYEQYFGPGTRLTVT.

CDR3 sequence: CASSVTGRGLATGELFF. Here the CDR3 DNA reads TGTGCCAGCAGCGTGACTGGCAGGGGTTTGGCCACCGGGGAGCTGTTTTTT. The chain links TRBV9 to TRBJ2-2, with D possibly matching TRBD1 (6 bases). V lost 2 bases, J lost 4 bases, and 18 bases lay in between. The CDR3 contains 17 residues. The germline CDR1 and CDR2 sequences are SGDLS and YYNGEE.

The chain has TRBV6-1 and TRBJ2-1, with 10 nucleotides matching TRBD2. This CDR3 is 14 amino acids long. Trimming cost V 5 bases and J 3 bases; bases outside gene matches: 1. From germline, CDR1 is MNHNS and CDR2 SASEGT. As DNA, the CDR3 is TGTGCCAGCAGTAGCGGGGGGGGCTACAATGAGCAGTTCTTC. Its translation is CASSSGGGYNEQFF.

This clone has only one observation. J is TRBJ2-5 and V is TRBV5-1; 9 bases fit TRBD2. This CDR3 has 14 residues. The junction had 5 bases not matched to a gene; V was cut back by 5 bases and J by 3 bases. CDR1 and CDR2 (germline): SGHRS, YFSETQ. CDR3 nucleotide sequence: TGCGCCAGCAGGAGAGCTAGCGGGGAAGAGACCCAGTACTTC. This sequence encodes CASRRASGEETQYF.

This chain uses TRBV7-2 with TRBJ2-5; 9 positions match TRBD1. The germline CDR1 and CDR2 sequences are SGHTA and FQGNSA. With V trimmed by 10 bases and J by 5 bases, 17 bases remained unmatched. CDR3 size: 16 residues. CDR3 sequence reads: CAIGGSEGTGWETQYF. CDR3 DNA sequence: TGTGCCATAGGCGGGTCCGAGGGGACAGGGTGGGAGACCCAGTACTTC. The whole variable domain, filled in from reference TRBV7-2 and TRBJ2-5, reads GAGVSQSPSNKVTEKGKDVELRCDPISGHTALYWYRQSLGQGLEFLIYFQGNSAPDKSGLPSDRFSAERTGGSVSTLTIQRTQQEDSAVYLCAIGGSEGTGWETQYFGPGTRLLVL.

The CDR3, as DNA: TGTGCCAGCAGTGAAGCCGGGGGTCAAACTGAAGCTTTCTTT. As protein: CASSEAGGQTEAFF. V gene TRBV6-1 combines with J gene TRBJ1-1; D might be TRBD1 (5 bases). Germline V gene data show CDR1 as MNHNS and CDR2 as SASEGT. The CDR3 totals 14 residues. The germline V and J ends were trimmed by 0 bases and 5 bases, with 10 bases remaining between them.

This chain connects TRBV6-5 to TRBJ2-7; 7 bases are shared with TRBD1. Germline V CDR1 and CDR2: MNHEY, SVGAGI. J was trimmed by 2 bases and V by 5 bases; bases with no gene match: 6. This CDR3 region has 14 residues. The CDR3 spells CASSRTGLTYEQYF. The CDR3 DNA reads as TGTGCCAGCAGTCGGACAGGTTTGACCTACGAGCAGTACTTC.

This clone was recorded only once. This chain uses TRBV15 with TRBJ2-4; 8 bases match TRBD1. V was pared by 4 bases and J by 7 bases, with 6 bases of the junction left unmatched. CDR1 is LNHNV and CDR2 is YYDKDF in the germline V gene (reference sequence). This CDR3 has 14 residues. CDR3 DNA sequence: TGTGCCACCAGCAAGGGACAGGTTGGGAACATTCAGTACTTC. Its protein product is CATSKGQVGNIQYF.

This clone was counted a few times. The chain uses TRBV4-2 and TRBJ1-1, with 9 positions matching TRBD1. With V trimmed by 5 bases and J by 5 bases, 3 bases remained unmatched. This CDR3 spans 13 amino acids. Germline loops: CDR1 LGHNA, CDR2 YNFKEQ. CDR3 DNA sequence: TGTGCCAGCAGCGTGGACAGGGGAACTGAAGCTTTCTTT. It encodes CASSVDRGTEAFF.